A selection of T cell receptor beta chains follows, all from one sample in a study of cytomegalovirus exposure and HLA in healthy donors. Method: immunoSEQ multiplex PCR; TCRdb's copy keeps in-frame clones and lacks some. The sample lists more than 100,000 clones; less than 20% were seen once. Sequenced: PBMCs. Source of these receptors: a woman in her late teens or twenties in good health and CMV-seronegative. Each CDR3 is given with its conserved first and last residue. A D gene is named only where the DNA matches it firmly. Not all rows give a size; the values are once, few, many and, for expanded clones, a class.

V: TRBV7-6; size: few; D: TRBD2; J: TRBJ2-5; DNA: TGTGCCAGCAGCTCCCCGGGCCTAGCGGTCCCTCAAGAGACCCAGTACTTC; CDR3: CASSSPGLAVPQETQYF
V: TRBV27; size: few; D: NA; J: TRBJ1-4; DNA: TGTGCCAGCAGTTTTCCCTTCAGGGGAAACGTAGCTAATGAAAAACTGTTTTTT; CDR3: CASSFPFRGNVANEKLFF
V: TRBV11-1; size: NA; D: TRBD1; J: TRBJ1-1; DNA: TGTGCCAGCAGCTCCCAGGACAGGCAGAACACTGAAGCTTTCTTT; CDR3: CASSSQDRQNTEAFF
V: TRBV28; size: few; D: TRBD2; J: TRBJ2-3; DNA: TGTGCCAGCAGTTTGATGAGGGGACTAGCGGGGGGCCGGGTAGATACGCAGTATTTT; CDR3: CASSLMRGLAGGRVDTQYF
V: TRBV10-1; size: few; D: NA; J: TRBJ2-7; DNA: TGCGCCAGCATCCGGGGTTTCGGTTGTCTGTACGAGCAGTACTTC; CDR3: CASIRGFGCLYEQYF
V: TRBV6-1; size: few; D: NA; J: TRBJ2-3; DNA: TGTGCCAGCAGTGAACTGTGGGACACGGTCACAGATACGCAGTATTTT; CDR3: CASSELWDTVTDTQYF
V: TRBV7-2; size: few; D: TRBD1; J: TRBJ2-7; DNA: TGTGCCAGCAGCTTAGGTAGGGCAGGGGGTGGCAACGAGCAGTACTTC; CDR3: CASSLGRAGGGNEQYF
V: TRBV27; size: NA; D: NA; J: TRBJ2-7; DNA: TGTGCCAGCAGTAGGGGATCCTACGAGCAGTACTTC; CDR3: CASSRGSYEQYF
V: TRBV5-1; size: few; D: NA; J: TRBJ1-2; DNA: TGCGCCAGCAGCTTGGGACTGAGCTATGGCTACACCTTC; CDR3: CASSLGLSYGYTF
V: TRBV5-6; size: NA; D: TRBD1; J: TRBJ2-1; DNA: TGTGCCAGCAGTCAGGGTGTAGGACAGGGGGTCAATGAGCAGTTCTTC; CDR3: CASSQGVGQGVNEQFF
V: TRBV7-9; size: few; D: NA; J: TRBJ1-3; DNA: TGTGCCAGCAGCTTAGGAGGGAACTCTGGAAACACCATATATTTT; CDR3: CASSLGGNSGNTIYF
V: TRBV7-2; size: few; D: TRBD1; J: TRBJ2-7; DNA: TGTGCCAGCAGCCAGCGACAGGGTGGGTACGAGCAGTACTTC; CDR3: CASSQRQGGYEQYF
V: TRBV28; size: few; D: NA; J: TRBJ1-5; DNA: TGTGCCAGCCGACCGGCAGGGAGGAATCAGCCCCAGCATTTT; CDR3: CASRPAGRNQPQHF
V: TRBV28; size: NA; D: TRBD1; J: TRBJ1-1; DNA: TGTGCCAGCAGTTTACTCAGGGGGCGCACTGAAGCTTTCTTT; CDR3: CASSLLRGRTEAFF
V: TRBV6-5; size: NA; D: TRBD1; J: TRBJ2-7; DNA: TGTGCCAGCAGGCCTCGGGACAGCATTTACGAGCAGTACTTC; CDR3: CASRPRDSIYEQYF
V: TRBV5-1; size: NA; D: TRBD1; J: TRBJ1-5; DNA: TGCGCCAGCAGCTTGGGAACAGGGGGGAACCAGCCCCAGCATTTT; CDR3: CASSLGTGGNQPQHF
V: TRBV27; size: few; D: TRBD1; J: TRBJ2-7; DNA: TGTGCCAGCAGTTTAAGGGGGACAGGGGACGAGCAGTACTTC; CDR3: CASSLRGTGDEQYF
V: TRBV7-8; size: NA; D: TRBD2; J: TRBJ2-1; DNA: TGTGCCAGCAGCTTAGTCCCTAGCGGGAGCTCCTACAATGAGCAGTTCTTC; CDR3: CASSLVPSGSSYNEQFF
V: TRBV5-1; size: NA; D: NA; J: TRBJ2-1; DNA: TGCGCCAGCAGCTTGGGCGGACAGACCTTAGGGGATGAGCAGTTCTTC; CDR3: CASSLGGQTLGDEQFF
V: TRBV29-1; size: NA; D: NA; J: TRBJ2-7; DNA: TGCAGCGTTGCCCTAGGGGTGTTGAAGGAGCAGTACTTC; CDR3: CSVALGVLKEQYF
V: TRBV4-2; size: NA; D: TRBD1; J: TRBJ2-7; DNA: TGTGCCAGCAGCCAAGAGACAGGGCCCTCCTACGAGCAGTACTTC; CDR3: CASSQETGPSYEQYF
V: TRBV19; size: NA; D: TRBD1; J: TRBJ1-5; DNA: TGTGCCAGTAGCGAAACAGGGGGCGGGGGTCAGCCCCAGCATTTT; CDR3: CASSETGGGGQPQHF
V: TRBV5-5; size: few; D: NA; J: TRBJ2-1; DNA: TGTGCCAGCAGCTTGGGCAGGGGTGAGATCGGTGAGCAGTTCTTC; CDR3: CASSLGRGEIGEQFF
V: TRBV5-1; size: few; D: NA; J: TRBJ2-7; DNA: TGCGCCAGCAGCTCCCGGGACACGTCCGAGCAGTACTTC; CDR3: CASSSRDTSEQYF
V: TRBV7-3; size: NA; D: NA; J: TRBJ2-5; DNA: TGTGCCAGCAGCTTAAGTAGTCCCCAGGGGGAGACCCAGTACTTC; CDR3: CASSLSSPQGETQYF
V: TRBV4-1; size: few; D: NA; J: TRBJ1-6; DNA: TGCGCCAGCAGCCCCGCTCAGCGGGATTTTCGTAGTTCACCCCTCCACTTT; CDR3: CASSPAQRDFRSSPLHF
V: TRBV7-2; size: NA; D: TRBD2; J: TRBJ2-3; DNA: TGTGCCAGCAGCTCAGGACTAGCGGGACGAGGGGATACGCAGTATTTT; CDR3: CASSSGLAGRGDTQYF
V: TRBV11-2; size: NA; D: TRBD1; J: TRBJ2-7; DNA: TGTGCCAGCAGCTTCCGGGACAGGGACGAGCAGTACTTC; CDR3: CASSFRDRDEQYF